This T cell receptor (beta chain) emerged from a study of T cell responses to AZD1222 COVID-19 vaccine. Whole-study results and caveats: Nearly half of spike-specific TCRs reportedly go after variant regions that carry no mutations. Repertoires in all cases were sampled only once the peak T cell response had passed. The donors showed a predominance of white British ancestry and of females, with possible underestimation of clonal diversity.

The CDR3 length is 17 residues. V shed 5 bases, J shed 0 bases, and the junction held 4 bases outside the gene matches. Germline CDR1 is LGHNA and CDR2 is YSLEER. The method was immunoSEQ multiplex PCR; TCRdb's version includes in-frame clones alone and lacks a portion of them. The sample lists about 150,000 clones; around 90% were seen once. On this clone itself: Antigen unknown.

The sample was peripheral blood, taken 28 days after the second dose of the MenACWY control vaccine. The V and J genes are TRBV4-3 and TRBJ1-4; 12 bases are a match to TRBD1. The receptor was derived from an adult who received the MenACWY meningococcal vaccine as a control. CDR3 in amino acids: CASSTGQGASTNEKLFF. CDR3 in DNA: TGCGCCAGCAGCACGGGACAGGGGGCGTCAACTAATGAAAAACTGTTTTTT.